This note documents a single T cell receptor beta chain sequence. How the authors handled the data: Using reference gene primer amplification, nucleated cell counts were estimated. TCRdb's table, derived via immunoSEQ multiplex PCR, lists solely in-frame clones and lacks some. The V and J calls and clone size are taken from that table; D and trimming were inferred from the DNA. The sample carries more than 150,000 clones, roughly 80% recorded once. The trim removed 1 base at V and 6 bases at J, leaving 6 bases unmatched. This CDR3 has 16 amino acids. Per germline, CDR1 SGHKS and CDR2 YYEKEE (reference sequence). This sample is part of a study of blood T cell repertoires in COVID-19. The wider study: T cells, B-cell-depleted T cells, or PBMCs provided the cDNA or gDNA that served as material.

This TCR was recovered from a man over 45 who had recovered from COVID-19. The material sequenced was peripheral blood. The chain couples TRBV5-5 to TRBJ2-1, with TRBD1 matching 11 bases. CDR3 residues: CASSLWSGTGGNEQFF. For the CDR3, the DNA is TGTGCCAGCAGCTTGTGGTCCGGGACAGGGGGCAATGAGCAGTTCTTC.